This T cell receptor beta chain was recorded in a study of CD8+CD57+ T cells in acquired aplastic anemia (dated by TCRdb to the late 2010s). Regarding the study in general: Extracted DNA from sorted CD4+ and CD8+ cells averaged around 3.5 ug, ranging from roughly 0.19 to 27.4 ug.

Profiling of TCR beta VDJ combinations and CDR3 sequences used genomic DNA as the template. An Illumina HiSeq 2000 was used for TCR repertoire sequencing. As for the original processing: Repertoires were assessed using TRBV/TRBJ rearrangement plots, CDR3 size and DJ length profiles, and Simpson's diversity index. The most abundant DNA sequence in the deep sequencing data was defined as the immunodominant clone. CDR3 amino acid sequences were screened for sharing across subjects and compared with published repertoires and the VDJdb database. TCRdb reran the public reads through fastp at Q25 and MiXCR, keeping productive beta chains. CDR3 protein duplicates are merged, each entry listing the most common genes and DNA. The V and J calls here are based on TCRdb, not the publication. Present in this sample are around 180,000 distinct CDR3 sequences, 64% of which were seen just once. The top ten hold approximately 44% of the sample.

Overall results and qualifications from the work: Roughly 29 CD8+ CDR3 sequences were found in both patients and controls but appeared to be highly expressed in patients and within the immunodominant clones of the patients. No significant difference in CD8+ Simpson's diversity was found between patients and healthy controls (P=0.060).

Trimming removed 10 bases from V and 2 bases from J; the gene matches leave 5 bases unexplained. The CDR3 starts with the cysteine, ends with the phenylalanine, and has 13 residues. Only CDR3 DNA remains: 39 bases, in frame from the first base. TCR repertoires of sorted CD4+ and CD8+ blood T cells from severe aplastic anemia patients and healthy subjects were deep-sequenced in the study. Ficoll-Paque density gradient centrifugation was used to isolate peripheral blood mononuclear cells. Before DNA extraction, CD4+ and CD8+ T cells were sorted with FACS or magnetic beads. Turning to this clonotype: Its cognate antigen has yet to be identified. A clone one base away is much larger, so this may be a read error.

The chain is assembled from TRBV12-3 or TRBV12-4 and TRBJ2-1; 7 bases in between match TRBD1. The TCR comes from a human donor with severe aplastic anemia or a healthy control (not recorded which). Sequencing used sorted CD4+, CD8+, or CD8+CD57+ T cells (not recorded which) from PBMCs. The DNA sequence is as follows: TGTGCCATAGCCGGGACAGCCTACAATGAGCAGTTCTTC. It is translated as CAIAGTAYNEQFF.